The 18 T cell receptor beta chains below were found in one sample sequenced in a study of OX40 agonist ivuxolimab in advanced cancers. The data were produced by immunoSEQ multiplex PCR, yet TCRdb's version contains in-frame clones alone and is incomplete. The data show about 10,000 clones, with 63% seen just once and about 46% held by the top ten. Source: CD4+ or CD8+ T cells sorted from blood, taken in a trial of the OX40 agonist ivuxolimab. The origin of the receptors is an adult with an advanced solid tumor such as melanoma, head and neck, liver or kidney cancer.

This clone has ten or more counts. The chain recombines TRBV4-1 with TRBJ2-7, with unresolved D. The V end was cut by 2 bases, the J end by 0 bases, with 8 bases between. Germline CDR1 MGHRA, CDR2 YSYEKL. The CDR3 sequence is 14 residues long. The CDR3 DNA is TGCGCCAGCAGCCAAATCGACATCTCCTACGAGCAGTACTTC. The encoded protein is CASSQIDISYEQYF.

As DNA, the CDR3 is TGTGCCAGCAGCCAAGAATTCACAGGGGCCTATGGCTACACCTTC. Translated: CASSQEFTGAYGYTF. The chain carries TRBV4-2 and TRBJ1-2, with 7 positions matching TRBD1. This CDR3 is built from 15 residues. V lost 0 bases to trimming and J lost 4 bases; unmatched junction nucleotides: 5. Per germline, CDR1 LGHNA and CDR2 YNFKEQ.

The rearrangement joins TRBV10-3 to TRBJ2-6; D is uncertain. The germline V gene encodes CDR1 ENHRY and CDR2 SYGVKD. This CDR3 has 14 residues. V lost 8 bases and J lost 0, with 8 bases in between. The chain's CDR3 is CAIPYRSGANVLTF. In DNA, the CDR3 is TGTGCCATCCCGTACCGCTCTGGGGCCAACGTCCTGACTTTC.

The V gene is TRBV6-9, the J gene TRBJ2-7; no reliable D call. CDR1 and CDR2 from the germline V gene are MNHGY and SVAAGI. V lost 0 bases, J lost 1 base, and 7 bases lay in between. The CDR3 runs to 14 residues. This CDR3 reads CASSYSGSSYEQYF. The CDR3 nucleotides are TGTGCCAGCAGTTATTCCGGGTCTTCCTACGAGCAGTACTTC.

V and J are TRBV27 and TRBJ2-6; D uncertain. Germline V gives CDR1 MNHEY, CDR2 SMNVEV (reference sequence). The CDR3 contains 16 residues. V was cut by 4 bases and J by 4 bases, with 14 bases left in between. CDR3 amino acids: CASSSYSSVGANVLTF. CDR3 nucleotide sequence: TGTGCCAGCAGTTCCTACAGCTCCGTAGGGGCCAACGTCCTGACTTTC. Complete variable domain (other parts from reference TRBV27 and TRBJ2-6): EAQVTQNPRYLITVTGKKLTVTCSQNMNHEYMSWYRQDPGLGLRQIYYSMNVEVTDKGDVPEGYKVSRKEKRNFPLILESPSPNQTSLYFCASSSYSSVGANVLTFGAGSRLTVL.

This clone was observed a few times. The chain joins TRBV18 to TRBJ1-1; 9 bases agree with TRBD1. The CDR3 is 18 residues long. V lost 5 bases to trimming and J lost 3 bases; unmatched junction nucleotides: 16. The V gene's germline CDR1 is KGHSH and CDR2 LQKENI. CDR3 loop: CASSTNRDRVGRDTEAFF. The CDR3 bases are TGTGCCAGCTCAACGAACCGGGACAGGGTCGGACGGGACACTGAAGCTTTCTTT.

This chain uses TRBV4-2 with TRBJ1-2; unclear D gene. The CDR3 runs to 11 residues. The germline V and J ends were trimmed by 1 base and 8 bases, with 5 bases remaining between them. Germline CDR1 and CDR2: LGHNA and YNFKEQ. In DNA, the CDR3 is TGTGCCAGCAGCCAAGTCGACGGCTACACCTTC. It codes for CASSQVDGYTF.

This sequence joins TRBV27 and TRBJ1-5; D possibly corresponds to TRBD1 (6 bases). The CDR3 is made up of 16 amino acids. The ends were cut back, 1 base at V and 4 bases at J, with 14 bases in the middle. CDR1 is MNHEY and CDR2 is SMNVEV in the germline V gene (reference sequence). Written as DNA, the CDR3 is TGTGCCAGCAGTTTATATTGGGACATAGTGAATCAGCCCCAGCATTTT. Amino acids: CASSLYWDIVNQPQHF.

This clone showed up just a few times. The chain couples TRBV20-1 to TRBJ2-3, with D maybe TRBD1 (5 bases). The germline CDR1 and CDR2 sequences are DFQATT and SNEGSKA (reference sequence). The ends were cut back, 4 bases at V and 6 bases at J, with 8 bases in the middle. This CDR3 has 11 residues. The CDR3 nucleotides are TGCAGTGCTACCGCAGGGGATACGCAGTATTTT. Protein: CSATAGDTQYF.

This clone counts as medium-sized. J is TRBJ2-7 and V is TRBV11-2, with TRBD2 matching 7 bases. Germline lookup yields CDR1 SGHAT and CDR2 FQNNGV. CDR3 length equals 13 residues. Trimming at V came to 3 bases and at J to 6 bases, leaving 5 bases not matched to a gene. The DNA for the CDR3 is TGTGCCAGCAGCTTGACTAGCAAAGGCGAGCAGTACTTC. This codes for CASSLTSKGEQYF. The whole variable domain, filled in from reference TRBV11-2 and TRBJ2-7, reads EAGVAQSPRYKIIEKRQSVAFWCNPISGHATLYWYQQILGQGPKLLIQFQNNGVVDDSQLPKDRFSAERLKGVDSTLKIQPAKLEDSAVYLCASSLTSKGEQYFGPGTRLTVT.

V usage is TRBV9 and J usage is TRBJ2-7; 9 bases map to TRBD2. The V gene end was trimmed by 5 bases and the J gene end by 6 bases; junction bases not matched to a gene: 9. Germline values: CDR1 SGDLS, CDR2 YYNGEE. The CDR3 runs 14 residues. The CDR3 region has the DNA TGTGCCAGCAGTGCAGATAGCGGGAGCCCCGAGCAGTACTTC. Protein: CASSADSGSPEQYF.

This clone was detected a few times. This sequence joins TRBV5-4 and TRBJ1-1; a possible D gene is TRBD1 (5 bases). V lost 0 bases and J 0 bases, leaving 9 bases between the germline ends. Germline values: CDR1 SGHNT, CDR2 YYREEE (reference sequence). This CDR3 spans 15 amino acids. The CDR3 protein is CASSLDAGMNTEAFF. The CDR3 DNA follows: TGTGCCAGCAGCTTGGATGCAGGGATGAACACTGAAGCTTTCTTT.

This rearrangement joins TRBV7-9 to TRBJ2-6; 8 bases align to TRBD1. The V gene end was trimmed by 5 bases and the J gene end by 2 bases; junction bases not matched to a gene: 11. CDR3 length: 18 residues. Germline V gene lookup returns CDR1 SEHNR and CDR2 FQNEAQ (reference sequence). CDR3 amino acids: CASSETRQGLAGANVLTF. The CDR3 DNA reads TGTGCCAGCAGCGAGACGAGACAGGGGCTTGCTGGGGCCAACGTCCTGACTTTC.

This sequence joins TRBV7-9 and TRBJ1-2; a possible D gene is TRBD1 (5 bases). CDR1 SEHNR and CDR2 FQNEAQ come from the germline V gene (reference sequence). The CDR3 extends over 17 amino acids. V dropped 5 bases and J dropped 5 bases, with 24 bases sitting between them. Here the CDR3 DNA reads TGTGCCAGCAGCCCCTTCGTCCCGGGACTCGGAAAGTATGGCTACACCTTC. Translation gives CASSPFVPGLGKYGYTF.

The rearrangement uses TRBV19 and TRBJ1-1; no firm D call. Trimming shortened V by 7 bases and J by 1 base, and 10 bases separated the two germline ends. Germline loops: CDR1 LNHDA, CDR2 SQIVND (reference sequence). The CDR3 consists of 13 residues. The CDR3 spells CASTLLGNTEAFF. The CDR3 DNA follows: TGTGCCAGTACCCTTCTTGGGAACACTGAAGCTTTCTTT. Full variable domain (outside the CDR3, taken from reference TRBV19 and TRBJ1-1): DGGITQSPKYLFRKEGQNVTLSCEQNLNHDAMYWYRQDPGQGLRLIYYSQIVNDFQKGDIAEGYSVSREKKESFPLTVTSAQKNPTAFYLCASTLLGNTEAFFGQGTRLTVV.

This clone was counted only a few times. The chain is built from TRBV4-1 and TRBJ2-1, with 9 bases identical to TRBD2. The CDR3 consists of 17 residues. V dropped 4 bases and J dropped 0; count of bases not matched to a gene: 7. The V gene's germline CDR1 is MGHRA and CDR2 YSYEKL. CDR3 amino acids: CASSPVAGARSYNEQFF. The CDR3 DNA follows: TGCGCCAGCAGCCCAGTAGCGGGAGCCCGCTCCTACAATGAGCAGTTCTTC.

The rearrangement joins TRBV5-1 to TRBJ2-7, with 7 bases fitting TRBD2. There are 15 residues in the CDR3. Trimming cost V 4 bases and J 3 bases; bases outside gene matches: 10. The germline CDR1 and CDR2 sequences are SGHRS and YFSETQ. CDR3 DNA sequence: TGCGCCAGCAGCCGAGGGAGGGAAGGTTTCTACGAGCAGTACTTC. Its translation is CASSRGREGFYEQYF.

The rearrangement links TRBV2 to TRBJ1-1; the match to TRBD1 covers 10 bases. V lost 3 bases to trimming and J lost 6 bases; unmatched junction nucleotides: 16. This CDR3 is 18 amino acids long. From germline, CDR1 is SNHLY and CDR2 FYNNEI. CDR3 sequence reads: CASSDLGDRQGATPEAFF. For the CDR3, the DNA is TGTGCCAGCAGTGATTTGGGGGATCGACAGGGGGCGACCCCTGAAGCTTTCTTT.